The clone carrying this T cell receptor (beta chain) was counted only a few times. Its antigen is currently unknown. Germline CDR1 is DFQATT and CDR2 is SNEGSKA (reference sequence). The CDR3 contains 10 residues. The V gene lost 7 bases and the J gene lost 3 bases, with 5 bases spanning the gap. This sample was taken from a study of post-analysis software for immune sequencing data. For the study at large: The cohort encompassed relapsing-remitting, secondary progressive and progressive-relapsing multiple sclerosis disease courses. Study findings and constraints: Patients with multiple sclerosis recorded significantly lower normalized Chao1 diversity than controls, the study found. A handful of TRBV segments were significantly more frequent in patients than in controls. TRBV5-6, TRBV5-1 and TRBV20-1 were among these segments.

Unique molecular identifiers were present in the TCR beta cDNA libraries. TCRdb analysed the PCR reads with MiXCR anew, one entry per CDR3 protein. The sample consists of about 160,000 distinct CDR3 sequences, under 40% of them appearing once. The receptor was derived from a girl aged 5-17 years with multiple sclerosis. The specimen comprised blood, sampled after autologous hematopoietic stem cell transplantation. The rearrangement joins TRBV20-1 to TRBJ2-3; D not certain. Here the CDR3 reads CSDGTDTQYF. CDR3 nucleotide sequence: TGCAGTGACGGGACAGATACGCAGTATTTT.